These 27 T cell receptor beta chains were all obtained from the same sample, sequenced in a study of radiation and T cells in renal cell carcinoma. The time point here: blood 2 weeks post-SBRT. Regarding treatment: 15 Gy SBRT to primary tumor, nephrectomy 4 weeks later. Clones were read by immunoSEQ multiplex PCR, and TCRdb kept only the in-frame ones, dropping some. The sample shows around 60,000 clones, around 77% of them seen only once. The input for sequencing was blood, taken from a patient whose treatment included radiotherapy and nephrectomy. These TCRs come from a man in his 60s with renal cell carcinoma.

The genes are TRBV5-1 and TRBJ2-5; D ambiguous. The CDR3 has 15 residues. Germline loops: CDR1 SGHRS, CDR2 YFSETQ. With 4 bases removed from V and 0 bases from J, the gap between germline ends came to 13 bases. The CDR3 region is CASSPEVGYQETQYF. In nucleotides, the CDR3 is TGCGCCAGCAGCCCCGAGGTGGGTTACCAAGAGACCCAGTACTTC.

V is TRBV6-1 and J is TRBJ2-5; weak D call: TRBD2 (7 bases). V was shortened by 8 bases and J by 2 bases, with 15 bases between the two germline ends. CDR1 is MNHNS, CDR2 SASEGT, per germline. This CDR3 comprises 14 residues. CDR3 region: CASSAGAEQETQYF. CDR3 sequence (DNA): TGTGCCAGCTCGGCGGGGGCGGAACAAGAGACCCAGTACTTC.

The CDR3 loop is CASSLALAGGIEQYF. CDR3 nucleotides: TGTGCCAGCAGCTTAGCGCTAGCGGGGGGGATCGAGCAGTACTTC. J is TRBJ2-7 and V is TRBV7-2; 12 bases are shared with TRBD2. CDR3 length: 15 residues. CDR1 SGHTA and CDR2 FQGNSA come from the germline V gene. J was trimmed by 6 bases and V by 0 bases; bases with no gene match: 3. The full variable domain, in which reference TRBV7-2 and TRBJ2-7 provide the parts outside the CDR3, is GAGVSQSPSNKVTEKGKDVELRCDPISGHTALYWYRQSLGQGLEFLIYFQGNSAPDKSGLPSDRFSAERTGGSVSTLTIQRTQQEDSAVYLCASSLALAGGIEQYFGPGTRLTVT.

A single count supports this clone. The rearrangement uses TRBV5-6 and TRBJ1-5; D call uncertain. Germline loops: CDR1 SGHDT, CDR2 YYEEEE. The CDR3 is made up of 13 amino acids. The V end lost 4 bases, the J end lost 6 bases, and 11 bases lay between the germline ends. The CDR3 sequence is CASSQDVGQPQHF. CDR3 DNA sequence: TGTGCCAGCAGCCAAGACGTGGGTCAGCCCCAGCATTTT.

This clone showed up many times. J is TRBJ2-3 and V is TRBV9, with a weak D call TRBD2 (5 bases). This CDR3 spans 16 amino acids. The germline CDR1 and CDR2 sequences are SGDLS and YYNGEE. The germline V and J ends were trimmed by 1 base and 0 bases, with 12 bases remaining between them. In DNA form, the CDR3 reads TGTGCCAGCAGCGTATGGCGGGCCACTAGCACAGATACGCAGTATTTT. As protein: CASSVWRATSTDTQYF. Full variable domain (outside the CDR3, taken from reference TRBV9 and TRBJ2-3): DSGVTQTPKHLITATGQRVTLRCSPRSGDLSVYWYQQSLDQGLQFLIQYYNGEERAKGNILERFSAQQFPDLHSELNLSSLELGDSALYFCASSVWRATSTDTQYFGPGTRLTVL.

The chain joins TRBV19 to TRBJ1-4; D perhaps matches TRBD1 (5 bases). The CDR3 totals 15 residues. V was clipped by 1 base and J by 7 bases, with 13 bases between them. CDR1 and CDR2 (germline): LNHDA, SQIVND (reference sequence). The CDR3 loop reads CASSIVQGRVEKLFF. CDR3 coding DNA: TGTGCCAGTAGTATAGTTCAGGGTCGAGTTGAAAAACTGTTTTTT.

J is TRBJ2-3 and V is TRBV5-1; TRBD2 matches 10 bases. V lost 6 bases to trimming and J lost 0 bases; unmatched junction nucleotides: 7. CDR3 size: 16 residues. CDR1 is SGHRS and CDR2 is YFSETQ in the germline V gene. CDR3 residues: CASMSSGSYSTDTQYF. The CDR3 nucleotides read TGCGCCAGCATGTCTAGCGGGAGTTACAGCACAGATACGCAGTATTTT.

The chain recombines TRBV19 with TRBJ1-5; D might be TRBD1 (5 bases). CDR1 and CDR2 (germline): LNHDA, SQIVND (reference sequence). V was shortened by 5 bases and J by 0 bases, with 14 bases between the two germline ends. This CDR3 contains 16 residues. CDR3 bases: TGTGCCAGTAGTCCTAGATCAGGGTATAGCAATCAGCCCCAGCATTTT. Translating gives CASSPRSGYSNQPQHF.

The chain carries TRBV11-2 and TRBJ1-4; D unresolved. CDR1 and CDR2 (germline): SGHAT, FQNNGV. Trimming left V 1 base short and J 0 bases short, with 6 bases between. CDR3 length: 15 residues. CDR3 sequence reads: CASSLVGATNEKLFF. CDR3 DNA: TGTGCCAGCAGCTTAGTGGGTGCAACTAATGAAAAACTGTTTTTT.

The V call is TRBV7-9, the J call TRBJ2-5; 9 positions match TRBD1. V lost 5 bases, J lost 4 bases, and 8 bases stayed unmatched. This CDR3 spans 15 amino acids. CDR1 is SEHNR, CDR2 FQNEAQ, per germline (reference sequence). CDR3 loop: CASSPGTGFGETQYF. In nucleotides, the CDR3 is TGTGCCAGCAGCCCAGGGACAGGGTTCGGAGAGACCCAGTACTTC.

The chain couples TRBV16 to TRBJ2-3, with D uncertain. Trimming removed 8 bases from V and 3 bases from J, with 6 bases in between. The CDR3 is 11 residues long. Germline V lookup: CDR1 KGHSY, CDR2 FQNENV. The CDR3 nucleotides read TGTGCCAGCCGTGCTACAGATACGCAGTATTTT. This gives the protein CASRATDTQYF.

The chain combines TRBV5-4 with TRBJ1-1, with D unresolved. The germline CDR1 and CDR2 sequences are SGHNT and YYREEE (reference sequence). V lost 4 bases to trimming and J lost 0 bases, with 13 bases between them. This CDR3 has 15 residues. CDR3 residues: CASSPEPIMNTEAFF. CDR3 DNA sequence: TGTGCCAGCAGCCCGGAGCCGATTATGAACACTGAAGCTTTCTTT. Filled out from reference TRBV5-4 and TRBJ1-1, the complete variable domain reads ETGVTQSPTHLIKTRGQQVTLRCSSQSGHNTVSWYQQALGQGPQFIFQYYREEENGRGNFPPRFSGLQFPNYSSELNVNALELDDSALYLCASSPEPIMNTEAFFGQGTRLTVV.

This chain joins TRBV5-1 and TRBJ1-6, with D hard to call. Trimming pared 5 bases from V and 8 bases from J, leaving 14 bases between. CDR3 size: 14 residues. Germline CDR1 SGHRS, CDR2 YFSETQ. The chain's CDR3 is CASRQQTSDSPLHF. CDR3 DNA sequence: TGCGCCAGCAGACAGCAGACCTCTGATTCACCCCTCCACTTT.

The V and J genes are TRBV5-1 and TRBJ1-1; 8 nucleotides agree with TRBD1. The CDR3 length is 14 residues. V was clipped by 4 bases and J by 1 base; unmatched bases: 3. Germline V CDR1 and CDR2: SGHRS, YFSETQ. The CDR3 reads CASSVDRANTEAFF. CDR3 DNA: TGCGCCAGCAGCGTGGACAGGGCGAACACTGAAGCTTTCTTT.

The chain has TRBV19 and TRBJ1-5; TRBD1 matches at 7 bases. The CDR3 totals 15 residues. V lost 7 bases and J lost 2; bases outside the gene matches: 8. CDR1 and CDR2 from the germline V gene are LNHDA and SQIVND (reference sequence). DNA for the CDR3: TGTGCCAGTACGGACAGGATTTGGGGCAATCAGCCCCAGCATTTT. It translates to CASTDRIWGNQPQHF.

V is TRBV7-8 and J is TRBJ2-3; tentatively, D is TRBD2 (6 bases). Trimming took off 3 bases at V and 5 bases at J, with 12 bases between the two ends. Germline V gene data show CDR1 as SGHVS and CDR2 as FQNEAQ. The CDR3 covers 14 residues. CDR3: CASSLGWGEDTQYF. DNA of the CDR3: TGTGCCAGCAGCTTGGGTTGGGGGGAAGATACGCAGTATTTT.

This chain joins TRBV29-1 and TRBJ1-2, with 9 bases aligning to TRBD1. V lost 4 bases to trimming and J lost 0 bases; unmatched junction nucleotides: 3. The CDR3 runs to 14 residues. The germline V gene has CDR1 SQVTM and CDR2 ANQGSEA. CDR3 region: CSVAGTGTNYGYTF. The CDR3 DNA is TGCAGCGTTGCCGGGACAGGGACTAACTATGGCTACACCTTC.

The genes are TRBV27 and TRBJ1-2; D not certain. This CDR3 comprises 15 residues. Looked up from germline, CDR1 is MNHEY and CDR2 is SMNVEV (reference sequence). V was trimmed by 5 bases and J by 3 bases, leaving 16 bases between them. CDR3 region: CASSPSRTGHYGYTF. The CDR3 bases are TGTGCCAGCAGTCCGTCCAGGACGGGCCACTATGGCTACACCTTC.

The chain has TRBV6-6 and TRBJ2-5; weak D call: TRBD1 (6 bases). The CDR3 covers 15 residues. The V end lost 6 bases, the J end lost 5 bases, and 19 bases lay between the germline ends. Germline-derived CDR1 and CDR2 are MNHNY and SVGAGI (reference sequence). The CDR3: CASSPDLTGRETQYF. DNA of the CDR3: TGTGCCAGCAGCCCAGACCTCACAGGGCGGGAGACCCAGTACTTC.

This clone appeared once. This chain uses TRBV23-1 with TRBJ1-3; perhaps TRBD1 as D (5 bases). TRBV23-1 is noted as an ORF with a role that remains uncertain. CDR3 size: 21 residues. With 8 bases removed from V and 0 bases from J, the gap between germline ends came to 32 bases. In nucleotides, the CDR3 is TGCGCCAGCGTGCCCCCCAGGGTCCCTACAGGACCGCGATACTCTGGAAACACCATATATTTT. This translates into CASVPPRVPTGPRYSGNTIYF.

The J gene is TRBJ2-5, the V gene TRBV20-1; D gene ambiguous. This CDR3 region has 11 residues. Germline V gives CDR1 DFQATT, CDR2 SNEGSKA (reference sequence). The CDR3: CMVMFRETQYF. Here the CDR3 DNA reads TGCATGGTTATGTTTCGAGAGACCCAGTACTTC.

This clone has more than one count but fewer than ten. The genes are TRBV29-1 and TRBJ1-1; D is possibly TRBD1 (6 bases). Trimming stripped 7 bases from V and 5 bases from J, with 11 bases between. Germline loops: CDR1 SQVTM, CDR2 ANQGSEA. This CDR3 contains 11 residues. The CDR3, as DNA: TGCAGCGCCGAGGGGGGGACTGAAGCTTTCTTT. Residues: CSAEGGTEAFF.

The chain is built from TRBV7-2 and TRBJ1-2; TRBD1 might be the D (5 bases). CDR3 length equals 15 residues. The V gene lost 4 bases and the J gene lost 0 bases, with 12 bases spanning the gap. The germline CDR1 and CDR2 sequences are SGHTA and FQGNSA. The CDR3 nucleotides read TGTGCCAGCAGCTGGTCAGGGACTTCTAACTATGGCTACACCTTC. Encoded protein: CASSWSGTSNYGYTF.

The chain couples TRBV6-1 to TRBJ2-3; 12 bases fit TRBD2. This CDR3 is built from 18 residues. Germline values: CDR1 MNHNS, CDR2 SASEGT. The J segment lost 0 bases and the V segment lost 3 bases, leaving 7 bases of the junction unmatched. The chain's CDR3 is CASSDPGLAGPSTDTQYF. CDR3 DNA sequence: TGTGCCAGCAGTGACCCGGGACTAGCGGGTCCTAGCACAGATACGCAGTATTTT.

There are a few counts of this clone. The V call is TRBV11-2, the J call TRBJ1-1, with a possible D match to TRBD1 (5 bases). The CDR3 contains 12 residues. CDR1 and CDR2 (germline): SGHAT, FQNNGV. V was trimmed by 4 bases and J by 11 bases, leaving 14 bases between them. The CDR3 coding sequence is TGTGCCAGCAGCTGGAGGGACCCCGCGGCTTTCTTT. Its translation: CASSWRDPAAFF.

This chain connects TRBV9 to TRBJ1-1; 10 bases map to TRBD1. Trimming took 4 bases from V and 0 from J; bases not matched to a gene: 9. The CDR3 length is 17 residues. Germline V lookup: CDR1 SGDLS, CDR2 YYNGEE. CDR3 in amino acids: CASSLGTGALMNTEAFF. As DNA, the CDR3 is TGTGCCAGCAGCCTGGGGACAGGGGCCTTGATGAACACTGAAGCTTTCTTT. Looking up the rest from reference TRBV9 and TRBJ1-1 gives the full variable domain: DSGVTQTPKHLITATGQRVTLRCSPRSGDLSVYWYQQSLDQGLQFLIQYYNGEERAKGNILERFSAQQFPDLHSELNLSSLELGDSALYFCASSLGTGALMNTEAFFGQGTRLTVV.

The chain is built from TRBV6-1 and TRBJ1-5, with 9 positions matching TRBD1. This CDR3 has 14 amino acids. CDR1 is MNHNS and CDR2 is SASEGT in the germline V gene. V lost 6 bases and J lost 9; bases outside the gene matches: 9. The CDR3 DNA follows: TGTGCCAGCAGGGAGGACAGGGGATGGGGGCCCCAGCATTTT. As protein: CASREDRGWGPQHF.